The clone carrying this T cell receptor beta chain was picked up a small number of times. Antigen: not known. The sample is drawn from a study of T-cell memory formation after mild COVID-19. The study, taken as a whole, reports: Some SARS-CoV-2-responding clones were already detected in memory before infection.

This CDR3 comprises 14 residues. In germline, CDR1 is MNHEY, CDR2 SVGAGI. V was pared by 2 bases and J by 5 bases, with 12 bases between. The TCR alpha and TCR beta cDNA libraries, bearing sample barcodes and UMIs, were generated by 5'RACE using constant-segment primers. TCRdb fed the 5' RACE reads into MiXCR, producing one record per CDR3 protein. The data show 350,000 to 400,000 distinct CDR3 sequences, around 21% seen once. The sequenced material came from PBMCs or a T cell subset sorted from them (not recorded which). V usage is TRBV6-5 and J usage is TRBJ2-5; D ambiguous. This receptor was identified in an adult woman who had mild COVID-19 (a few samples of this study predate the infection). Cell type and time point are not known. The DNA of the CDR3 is TGTGCCAGCAGTTACCCGGGCAGCCGGGAGACCCAGTACTTC. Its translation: CASSYPGSRETQYF.